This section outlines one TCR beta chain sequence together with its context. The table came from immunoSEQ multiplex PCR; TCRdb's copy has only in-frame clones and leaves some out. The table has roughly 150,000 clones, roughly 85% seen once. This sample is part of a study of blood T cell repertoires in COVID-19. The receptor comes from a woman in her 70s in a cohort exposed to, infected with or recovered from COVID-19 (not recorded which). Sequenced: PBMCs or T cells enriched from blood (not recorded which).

CDR3 coding DNA: TGTGCCAGCAGCCAGACAACAGGGGGAGTTCAGCCCCAGCATTTT. It encodes CASSQTTGGVQPQHF. This chain connects TRBV3-1 (or the pseudogene TRBV3-2) to TRBJ1-5; 8 positions match TRBD1. The J segment lost 6 bases and the V segment lost 3 bases, leaving 7 bases of the junction unmatched. Per germline, CDR1 LGHDT and CDR2 YNNKEL (reference sequence). This CDR3 region has 15 residues.